This is a list of T cell receptor beta chains from one sample in a study of blood T cell repertoires in COVID-19. Using immunoSEQ multiplex PCR, the repertoire was profiled, and TCRdb retains in-frame clones only, with some absent. The sample contains nearly 250,000 clones, roughly 82% of which appear only once. What was sequenced was peripheral blood. Source of these receptors: a woman of 80 years or more with COVID-19, enrolled during active disease. Both conserved end residues are part of each CDR3. A D gene is named only where the DNA matches it firmly. The size field is filled for only some rows; it gives once, few, many or a size class.

d_gene	abundance	v_gene	j_gene	CDR3nt	CDR3aa
TRBD1	few	TRBV10-1	TRBJ1-2	TGCGCCAGACAGGGACAGGGCCTCTATGGCTACACCTTC	CARQGQGLYGYTF
-	-	TRBV29-1	TRBJ2-1	TGCAGCGTTGGAGTTAGCAGCTCCTACAATGAGCAGTTCTTC	CSVGVSSSYNEQFF
-	-	TRBV5-1	TRBJ2-7	TGCGCCAGCAGCCCGGGAATTTACGAGCAGTACTTC	CASSPGIYEQYF
TRBD2	-	TRBV5-4	TRBJ2-3	TGTGCCAGCAGCTCCCCGGGGGGTACGCAGTATTTT	CASSSPGGTQYF
TRBD1	-	TRBV18	TRBJ2-5	TGTGCCAGCTCACCACCGACTCACAGGGGGGAGACCCAGTACTTC	CASSPPTHRGETQYF
TRBD1	-	TRBV10-3	TRBJ1-2	TGTGCCATCAGCCGGGACAGGGGGGAGGGCTACACCTTC	CAISRDRGEGYTF
-	-	TRBV6-5	TRBJ1-1	TGTGCCAGCCTCAGGAGCAGGGTGGACACTGAAGCTTTCTTT	CASLRSRVDTEAFF
-	-	TRBV3-1/TRBV3-2	TRBJ2-5	TGTGCCAGCAGAATCGGAGGGGGCCTCGAGACCCAGTACTTC	CASRIGGGLETQYF
TRBD2	-	TRBV7-2	TRBJ2-5	TGTGCCAGCAGCCCCGGGACTAGCGGGGGCCCGATGGAGACCCAGTACTTC	CASSPGTSGGPMETQYF
-	-	TRBV19	TRBJ1-2	TGTGCCAGTAGTATAGATATTAACTATGGCTACACCTTC	CASSIDINYGYTF
-	-	TRBV5-1	TRBJ2-3	TGCGCCAGCAGAGGGGGTGGGCAGATCACAGATACGCAGTATTTT	CASRGGGQITDTQYF
TRBD1	once	TRBV28	TRBJ1-3	TGTGCCACCAAAACGGGGACAGAGCTCTCTGGAAACACCATATATTTT	CATKTGTELSGNTIYF
-	-	TRBV6-5	TRBJ2-1	TGTGCCAGCAGCCAGGGGGGCGATGAGCAGTTCTTC	CASSQGGDEQFF
-	-	TRBV7-6	TRBJ1-3	TGTGCCAGCAGCTTTCAGGGGCCCTACTCTGGAAACACCATATATTTT	CASSFQGPYSGNTIYF
TRBD1	-	TRBV7-2	TRBJ1-2	TGTGCCAGCAGCTTAGTTAACCAGGGGGCGGATGGCTACACCTTC	CASSLVNQGADGYTF
-	-	TRBV7-3	TRBJ1-1	TGTGCCAGCAGCTTTAACAGAGACACTGAAGCTTTCTTT	CASSFNRDTEAFF
TRBD1	-	TRBV24-1	TRBJ2-1	TGTGCCACCAGTGTAAGGGGGCGATACAATGAGCAGTTCTTC	CATSVRGRYNEQFF
TRBD1	-	TRBV6-2/TRBV6-3	TRBJ1-2	TGTGCCAGCAGTGTTCCCAGGGGGCGCGTCGAGAATGGCTACACCTTC	CASSVPRGRVENGYTF
-	-	TRBV18	TRBJ2-7	TGTGCCAGCTCACAGGGGAATTCCTACGAGCAGTACTTC	CASSQGNSYEQYF
-	-	TRBV27	TRBJ1-5	TGTGCCAGCGGGCTACAGGGACAGCCCCAGCATTTT	CASGLQGQPQHF
-	-	TRBV24-1	TRBJ1-1	TGTGCCACCACCGCGGACAAAAGAACTGAAGCTTTCTTT	CATTADKRTEAFF
TRBD1	-	TRBV30	TRBJ1-2	TGTGCCTGGAGTTCGACAGACAGGGGGATCTATGGCTACACCTTC	CAWSSTDRGIYGYTF
-	-	TRBV28	TRBJ1-4	TGTGCCAGCAGTTTAGGTGGACAGATAAATGAAAAACTGTTTTTT	CASSLGGQINEKLFF
-	once	TRBV2	TRBJ1-5	TGTGCCAGCAGTCCCTCTCGGTCGACAGAATATAGCAATCAGCCCCAGCATTTT	CASSPSRSTEYSNQPQHF
TRBD2	-	TRBV28	TRBJ2-1	TGTGCCAGCAGCCTGCCTAGCGGCTCACTGAATGAGCAGTTCTTC	CASSLPSGSLNEQFF
-	few	TRBV7-9	TRBJ1-1	TGTGCCAGCAGCTACCGCTACGCAGGGAACACTGAAGCTTTCTTT	CASSYRYAGNTEAFF
-	-	TRBV7-2	TRBJ2-7	TGTGCCAGCAGCGGCCGGGACACCCTTAGGAACGAGCAGTACTTC	CASSGRDTLRNEQYF
TRBD1	-	TRBV7-2	TRBJ1-3	TGTGCCAGCAGCTTATTCACAGGGGCAGGAAACACCATATATTTT	CASSLFTGAGNTIYF
-	-	TRBV2	TRBJ1-1	TGTGCCAGCAGTTTTGACAGCCGGAACACTGAAGCTTTCTTT	CASSFDSRNTEAFF
TRBD2	-	TRBV5-1	TRBJ2-1	TGCGCCAGCAGGACGGGGGGTCAGGGAGACAATGAGCAGTTCTTC	CASRTGGQGDNEQFF
-	-	TRBV11-3	TRBJ2-1	TGTGCCAGCAGCTTAGGCCCCTTGACGGGGGAGCAGTTCTTC	CASSLGPLTGEQFF
-	-	TRBV24-1	TRBJ2-2	TGTGCCACCGCGGCGAGGGCCACGAACACCGGGGAGCTGTTTTTT	CATAARATNTGELFF
TRBD1	-	TRBV6-5	TRBJ1-1	TGTGCCAGCACCAAGACAGGGATCATGAACACTGAAGCTTTCTTT	CASTKTGIMNTEAFF
-	once	TRBV4-3	TRBJ1-6	TGCGCCAGCAGCCAAGCGCAGTATAATTCACCCCTCCACTTT	CASSQAQYNSPLHF
-	-	TRBV28	TRBJ1-4	TGTGCCAGCAGTCCCCCCCGGAGAAATGAAAAACTGTTTTTT	CASSPPRRNEKLFF
TRBD2	-	TRBV5-1	TRBJ2-5	TGCGCCAGCAGCTTGGGTAGCGGGGCCGACGGGACCCAGTACTTC	CASSLGSGADGTQYF
-	-	TRBV6-5	TRBJ1-5	TGTGCCAGCAGGGGGAGGGATAATCAGCCCCAGCATTTT	CASRGRDNQPQHF